Listed here are 11 T cell receptor beta chains from one sample, sequenced in a study of CD8 T cells in Susac syndrome. RNA was extracted with the RNeasy kit, and a quantity of about 0.45 to 1 ug was reverse transcribed using random hexamers. TCRdb used MiXCR to reprocess the immunoSEQ multiplex PCR reads, holding one entry per CDR3 protein. The sample holds around 300,000 distinct CDR3 sequences, 92% seen once. The sample consisted of CD4+ T cells from PBMCs. The origin of the receptors is a human donor with multiple sclerosis.

The genes are TRBV10-3 and TRBJ2-5; unclear D gene. Trimming cost V 4 bases and J 2 bases, with 8 bases left between them. The CDR3 spans 13 residues. Looked up from germline, CDR1 is ENHRY and CDR2 is SYGVKD. The CDR3 spells CAISGPGQETQYF. DNA of the CDR3: TGTGCCATCAGTGGTCCCGGACAAGAGACCCAGTACTTC.

The chain has TRBV5-6 and TRBJ2-3; TRBD1 agrees at 8 bases. Losses at the gene ends were 3 bases for V and 6 bases for J; bases not matched to a gene: 12. The germline V gene encodes CDR1 SGHDT and CDR2 YYEEEE. There are 16 residues in the CDR3. CDR3 DNA sequence: TGTGCCAGCAGCTCCCTACTCCAGGGGGCGTGGGATACGCAGTATTTT. As protein: CASSSLLQGAWDTQYF.

This clonotype was seen a single time. The rearrangement links TRBV6-6 to TRBJ1-5; 7 bases fit TRBD1. The CDR3 runs to 15 residues. V lost 7 bases and J lost 6; bases outside the gene matches: 12. Germline lookup yields CDR1 MNHNY and CDR2 SVGAGI (reference sequence). In DNA form, the CDR3 reads TGTGCCAGCACTCCCGGACAGGTGCTCTTTCAGCCCCAGCATTTT. Its translation: CASTPGQVLFQPQHF.

The gene calls are TRBV6-2 or TRBV6-3 and TRBJ2-6, with D uncertain. CDR1 is MNHEY, CDR2 SVGEGT, per germline. Trimming stripped 5 bases from V and 2 bases from J, with 7 bases between. There are 14 residues in the CDR3. CDR3 sequence: CASSEVPGANVLTF. In DNA form, the CDR3 reads TGTGCCAGCAGTGAGGTCCCTGGGGCCAACGTCCTGACTTTC.

V is TRBV6-6 and J is TRBJ2-7, with D possibly being TRBD1 (6 bases). The CDR3 spans 16 residues. V lost 1 base and J lost 2, with 15 bases in between. The germline gives CDR1 MNHNY, CDR2 SVGAGI (reference sequence). For the CDR3, the DNA is TGTGCCAGCAGTTACTTCACGGTGGGACACCCCTACGAGCAGTACTTC. It specifies CASSYFTVGHPYEQYF.

V and J are TRBV20-1 and TRBJ1-1; D possibly corresponds to TRBD1 (6 bases). Per germline, CDR1 DFQATT and CDR2 SNEGSKA (reference sequence). The CDR3 sequence is 14 residues long. V gave up 1 base and J gave up 5 bases, with 14 bases separating them. CDR3 in DNA: TGCAGTGCTAGAGCTACAGGGAGGCGGACTGAAGCTTTCTTT. Translation gives CSARATGRRTEAFF.

The chain employs TRBV19 and TRBJ2-3, with 7 positions matching TRBD2. There are 15 residues in the CDR3. The V gene end was trimmed by 6 bases and the J gene end by 3 bases; junction bases not matched to a gene: 9. Germline assignment: CDR1 LNHDA and CDR2 SQIVND (reference sequence). The CDR3, as DNA: TGTGCCAGTAGCTCCGGACTAGTTAAGACAGATACGCAGTATTTT. Amino acid sequence: CASSSGLVKTDTQYF.

The DNA for the CDR3 is TGCGCCAGCAGCTTGCGAGGAGATGACACTGAAGCTTTCTTT. Protein: CASSLRGDDTEAFF. V gene TRBV5-1 combines with J gene TRBJ1-1; the D is unclear. In germline, CDR1 is SGHRS, CDR2 YFSETQ. The CDR3 spans 14 residues. Trimming removed 1 base at V and 3 bases at J, with 10 bases between. Full variable domain (outside the CDR3, taken from reference TRBV5-1 and TRBJ1-1): KAGVTQTPRYLIKTRGQQVTLSCSPISGHRSVSWYQQTPGQGLQFLFEYFSETQRNKGNFPGRFSGRQFSNSRSEMNVSTLELGDSALYLCASSLRGDDTEAFFGQGTRLTVV.

The chain combines TRBV12-3 or TRBV12-4 with TRBJ1-1; 7 positions agree with TRBD1. After removal of 8 bases from V and 6 bases from J, the junction contained 6 bases not matched to a gene. This CDR3 spans 12 amino acids. The CDR3 spells CASGRGRAEAFF. CDR3 nucleotides: TGTGCCAGCGGCAGGGGGAGGGCTGAAGCTTTCTTT.

The V gene is TRBV28, the J gene TRBJ1-2; D remains unclear. Germline CDR1 and CDR2: MDHEN and SYDVKM. Trimming stripped 5 bases from V and 7 bases from J, with 17 bases between. The CDR3 runs to 14 residues. Here the CDR3 reads CASSTPVASGGYTF. DNA of the CDR3: TGTGCCAGCAGTACCCCGGTAGCTTCGGGTGGCTACACCTTC.

The chain has TRBV20-1 and TRBJ2-2; the D gene could be TRBD1 or TRBD2 (6 bases each). The CDR3 consists of 17 residues. V was pared by 5 bases and J by 3 bases, with 22 bases between. CDR1 is DFQATT and CDR2 is SNEGSKA in the germline V gene (reference sequence). The CDR3 DNA sequence: TGCAGTGCTCACTCCGTCGGTCCAGGGGAGGACACCGGGGAGCTGTTTTTT. Amino acids: CSAHSVGPGEDTGELFF.